This T cell receptor (beta chain) is drawn from a study of T cell responses to AZD1222 COVID-19 vaccine. Study results and limitations: Once two AZD1222 doses were given, Spike-specific TCR breadth and depth went up. There were vaccine-associated CD4 TCRs across spike, dominant at 160-218 and 743-854. As reported, nearly half of all spike-specific TCRs target variant regions that are unmutated. Donors were chiefly white British, with a greater number of females, and clonal diversity was perhaps underestimated.

The CDR3 sequence is 14 residues long. Germline V gene sequence: CDR1 SGHTA, CDR2 FQGTGA. Trimming took off 5 bases at V and 1 base at J, with 12 bases between the two ends. Of note for this clone: Antigen specificity is unknown.

The assay was immunoSEQ multiplex PCR, and TCRdb's table has in-frame clones only and misses some. The sample contains about 120,000 clones, roughly 92% of which appear only once. The clonotype comes from an adult who received the AZD1222 COVID-19 vaccine. The V call is TRBV7-3, the J call TRBJ2-7; D might be TRBD2 (5 bases). Sequencing was performed on peripheral blood, taken 28 days after the second AZD1222 dose. The CDR3 DNA is TGTGCCAGCAGCCCAAATGACTATTCCTACGAGCAGTACTTC. This encodes CASSPNDYSYEQYF.